This entry features one T cell receptor beta chain sequence. Its target is unknown. Germline V CDR1 and CDR2: SGHNT, YYREEE (reference sequence). This CDR3 region has 14 residues. The V and J ends lost 1 base and 1 base, in that order; junction bases with no gene match: 1. The data were taken from a study of OX40 agonist ivuxolimab in advanced cancers. Study-wide points: The mean number of expanded clones was higher in CD8+ T cells than in CD4+. Clones of CD4+ and CD8+ blood T cells grew by week 6 at doses of 0.1 to 3.0 mg/kg.

Sequenced by immunoSEQ multiplex PCR; TCRdb stores in-frame clones only, minus some. The sample consists of over 65,000 clones, 70% to 90% of them appearing once. This rearrangement joins TRBV5-4 to TRBJ1-1; 7 nucleotides align to TRBD1. This TCR was sampled from an adult with an advanced solid tumor such as melanoma, head and neck, liver or kidney cancer. Sequenced here: CD4+ or CD8+ T cells sorted from blood, sampled in a trial of the OX40 agonist ivuxolimab. The CDR3 here is CASSLQGGNTEAFF. CDR3 sequence (DNA): TGTGCCAGCAGCTTGCAGGGGGGGAACACTGAAGCTTTCTTT.